A single sample gave rise to the 20 T cell receptor beta chains below, sequenced in a study of blood T cell repertoires in COVID-19. Sequencing used immunoSEQ multiplex PCR; TCRdb keeps in-frame clones, though not all of them. The sample consists of 50,000 or so clones, 75% to 90% of them appearing once. Source material: peripheral blood. All receptors come from a man in his 60s with active COVID-19.

This clone has more than one count but fewer than ten. V and J are TRBV28 and TRBJ1-5; D is ambiguous. Deletions cut 7 bases from V and 1 base from J, with 11 bases between. CDR1 and CDR2 (germline): MDHEN, SYDVKM. This CDR3 is 14 amino acids long. CDR3 protein: CASKVSHSNQPQHF. In DNA form, the CDR3 reads TGTGCCAGCAAAGTCAGTCACAGCAATCAGCCCCAGCATTTT.

The chain couples TRBV20-1 to TRBJ2-3, with a tentative D call TRBD2 (5 bases). CDR3 size: 11 residues. Trimming stripped 3 bases from V and 14 bases from J, with 15 bases between. Germline loops: CDR1 DFQATT, CDR2 SNEGSKA (reference sequence). DNA of the CDR3: TGCAGTGCTAGGCCTGAGGGATTAGGGTATTTT. Translating gives CSARPEGLGYF.

V usage is TRBV28 and J usage is TRBJ2-3, with a tentative D call TRBD2 (5 bases). The ends were cut back, 6 bases at V and 10 bases at J, with 29 bases in the middle. Germline CDR1 is MDHEN and CDR2 is SYDVKM. The CDR3 spans 17 residues. The CDR3 sequence is CASSSAAGLVGAAAQYF. The CDR3 nucleotides read TGTGCCAGCAGCTCAGCGGCTGGGTTAGTCGGTGCGGCGGCGCAGTATTTT. The full variable domain, rest sourced from reference TRBV28 and TRBJ2-3, is DVKVTQSSRYLVKRTGEKVFLECVQDMDHENMFWYRQDPGLGLRLIYFSYDVKMKEKGDIPEGYSVSREKKERFSLILESASTNQTSMYLCASSSAAGLVGAAAQYFGPGTRLTVL.

The rearrangement joins TRBV7-9 to TRBJ2-3; D not resolved. This CDR3 comprises 14 residues. Germline CDR1 and CDR2: SEHNR and FQNEAQ (reference sequence). Trimming removed 2 bases from V and 4 bases from J, with 10 bases in between. CDR3 coding DNA: TGTGCCAGCAGCTTATCGGGTGTCCCAGATACGCAGTATTTT. Protein sequence: CASSLSGVPDTQYF.

V gene TRBV6-1 combines with J gene TRBJ2-7; tentatively, D is TRBD2 (6 bases). Per germline, CDR1 MNHNS and CDR2 SASEGT. Between the trimmed V and J ends, which lost 2 bases and 2 bases, there was a span of 13 bases. This CDR3 spans 15 amino acids. Here the CDR3 DNA reads TGTGCCAGCAGTGAACCGGTTGGAGGGACCTACGAGCAGTACTTC. This sequence encodes CASSEPVGGTYEQYF.

The chain couples TRBV7-2 to TRBJ2-1; 8 nucleotides align to TRBD2. The CDR3 sequence is 13 residues long. Germline V gene data show CDR1 as SGHTA and CDR2 as FQGNSA. The V segment lost 3 bases and the J segment 7 bases; nucleotides outside the gene matches: 2. CDR3: CASSLSSGNEQFF. The CDR3 DNA reads TGTGCCAGCAGCTTGTCTAGCGGGAATGAGCAGTTCTTC.

DNA for the CDR3: TGTGCCAGCACCCGACAGGGGGGAAACAATCAGCCCCAGCATTTT. Translation: CASTRQGGNNQPQHF. The gene calls are TRBV2 and TRBJ1-5, with 9 bases identical to TRBD1. This CDR3 has 15 amino acids. CDR1 and CDR2 from the germline V gene are SNHLY and FYNNEI. The V and J ends lost 7 bases and 3 bases, in that order; junction bases with no gene match: 7.

This clone has a single count. This sequence joins TRBV19 and TRBJ1-1; 7 bases are shared with TRBD1. Germline V gene data show CDR1 as LNHDA and CDR2 as SQIVND (reference sequence). This CDR3 spans 14 amino acids. With 9 bases clipped from V and 10 bases from J, the junction kept 17 bases outside the gene matches. The CDR3 spells CASRGDREGVRAFF. CDR3 bases: TGTGCCAGCCGGGGCGACAGGGAAGGGGTGCGAGCTTTCTTT.

The rearrangement joins TRBV6-6 to TRBJ1-1; possibly TRBD1 for D (6 bases). Germline V gene sequence: CDR1 MNHNY, CDR2 SVGAGI (reference sequence). Trimming left V 7 bases short and J 3 bases short, with 15 bases between. The CDR3 totals 14 residues. CDR3 DNA: TGTGCCAGCAATTTAGGGGGTAGGGACACTGAAGCTTTCTTT. Residues: CASNLGGRDTEAFF.

This rearrangement joins TRBV7-9 to TRBJ2-3; the match to TRBD1 covers 7 bases. The V segment lost 2 bases and the J segment 5 bases; nucleotides outside the gene matches: 7. The CDR3 has 15 amino acids. Looked up from germline, CDR1 is SEHNR and CDR2 is FQNEAQ (reference sequence). The CDR3 is CASSLSGQVGDTQYF. The CDR3 bases are TGTGCCAGCAGCTTAAGCGGACAGGTGGGAGATACGCAGTATTTT.

The V and J genes are TRBV11-1 and TRBJ2-1; D not certain. The CDR3 extends over 15 amino acids. Looked up from germline, CDR1 is SGHAT and CDR2 is FQDESV (reference sequence). V dropped 3 bases and J dropped 0 bases, with 9 bases sitting between them. CDR3 in amino acids: CASSLTGVSYNEQFF. The CDR3, as DNA: TGTGCCAGCAGCTTGACGGGTGTCTCCTACAATGAGCAGTTCTTC.

V gene TRBV27 combines with J gene TRBJ2-4; TRBD1 is a possible D gene (6 bases). CDR1 is MNHEY and CDR2 is SMNVEV in the germline V gene (reference sequence). The CDR3 has 16 residues. V gave up 5 bases and J gave up 1 base, with 15 bases separating them. CDR3 sequence reads: CASSLQPDRAKNIQYF. CDR3 nucleotide sequence: TGTGCCAGCAGTCTCCAACCCGACAGGGCCAAAAACATTCAGTACTTC.

For the CDR3, the DNA is TGTGCCAGCAGCCAAGCGTCTAGCATAAAAGATACGCAGTATTTT. Protein: CASSQASSIKDTQYF. The V gene is TRBV3-1 (or the pseudogene TRBV3-2), the J gene TRBJ2-3; a possible D gene is TRBD2 (5 bases). Trimming removed 1 base from V and 5 bases from J, with 13 bases in between. Germline V gives CDR1 LGHDT, CDR2 YNNKEL (reference sequence). This CDR3 region has 15 residues.

This clone was counted between two and nine times. The chain couples TRBV7-8 to TRBJ2-3, with no clear D. CDR3 length: 11 amino acids. Trimming removed 5 bases at V and 7 bases at J, with 7 bases between. The V gene's germline CDR1 is SGHVS and CDR2 FQNEAQ. CDR3 in DNA: TGTGCCAGCAGCCCCGGTTATACGCAGTATTTT. This gives the protein CASSPGYTQYF.

V is TRBV29-1 and J is TRBJ2-5, with 14 bases matching TRBD2. There are 15 residues in the CDR3. Germline V gives CDR1 SQVTM, CDR2 ANQGSEA. Losses at the gene ends were 6 bases for V and 5 bases for J; bases not matched to a gene: 8. CDR3 nucleotide sequence: TGCAGCGTGGCGACTAGCGGGGGGGAATGGGAGACCCAGTACTTC. It encodes CSVATSGGEWETQYF.

The V gene is TRBV2, the J gene TRBJ2-7, with D possibly being TRBD2 (5 bases). The CDR3 loop spans 16 amino acids. The V end lost 2 bases, the J end lost 0 bases, and 14 bases lay between the germline ends. Germline V CDR1 and CDR2: SNHLY, FYNNEI. This CDR3 is CASSELPSRLSYEQYF. The DNA for the CDR3 is TGTGCCAGCAGTGAATTGCCTAGCCGCCTCTCCTACGAGCAGTACTTC.

To note about this clone: Other DNA variants within this sample encode the same CDR3. The V call is TRBV11-2, the J call TRBJ1-1; a weak D match, TRBD1 (6 bases). CDR1 and CDR2 (germline): SGHAT, FQNNGV. This CDR3 spans 13 amino acids. The germline V and J ends were trimmed by 5 bases and 5 bases, with 12 bases remaining between them. The CDR3 is CASSLSRGTEAFF. The CDR3 region has the DNA TGTGCCAGCAGCCTGTCCAGGGGAACTGAAGCTTTCTTT.

The chain recombines TRBV7-2 with TRBJ1-4, with 7 bases identical to TRBD1. Trimming at V came to 5 bases and at J to 5 bases, leaving 11 bases not matched to a gene. CDR1 is SGHTA and CDR2 is FQGNSA in the germline V gene. The CDR3 totals 16 residues. The CDR3 nucleotides are TGTGCCAGCAGCCTAAGACCGGGACAGAGAAATGAAAAACTGTTTTTT. This translates into CASSLRPGQRNEKLFF.

The chain combines TRBV15 with TRBJ2-2, with 9 bases identical to TRBD2. The CDR3 spans 16 residues. In germline, CDR1 is LNHNV, CDR2 YYDKDF (reference sequence). J gave up 6 bases and V 3 bases, and 8 bases lay outside the gene matches. This CDR3 is CATSRGGVAGAGELFF. CDR3 sequence (DNA): TGTGCCACCAGCAGGGGGGGTGTAGCGGGAGCCGGGGAGCTGTTTTTT.

V gene TRBV5-1 combines with J gene TRBJ2-7; 7 nucleotides line up with TRBD2. CDR1 SGHRS and CDR2 YFSETQ come from the germline V gene. The V gene end was trimmed by 0 bases and the J gene end by 2 bases; junction bases not matched to a gene: 5. The CDR3 has 15 residues. The CDR3, as DNA: TGCGCCAGCAGCTTGGGCGGGAGCGATACCTACGAGCAGTACTTC. Amino acid sequence: CASSLGGSDTYEQYF. Looking up the rest from reference TRBV5-1 and TRBJ2-7 gives the full variable domain: KAGVTQTPRYLIKTRGQQVTLSCSPISGHRSVSWYQQTPGQGLQFLFEYFSETQRNKGNFPGRFSGRQFSNSRSEMNVSTLELGDSALYLCASSLGGSDTYEQYFGPGTRLTVT.